These 7 T cell receptor beta chains share one sample of origin, sequenced in a study of blood T cell repertoires in COVID-19. Repertoires were generated with immunoSEQ multiplex PCR, while TCRdb's copy carries only in-frame clones and drops some. This sample has about 230,000 clones, with approximately 88% found just once. Sequencing input: peripheral blood. The receptors were gathered from a man in his forties or fifties with acute or convalescent COVID-19.

J is TRBJ1-4 and V is TRBV6-5; TRBD1 matches 7 bases. Germline lookup yields CDR1 MNHEY and CDR2 SVGAGI. The CDR3 runs 16 residues. The V segment lost 3 bases and the J segment 5 bases; nucleotides outside the gene matches: 9. DNA of the CDR3: TGTGCCAGCAGTTATTCGCCGGGACAGCGAAATGAAAAACTGTTTTTT. Translating gives CASSYSPGQRNEKLFF.

CDR3 protein: CASSPAGQAAYEQYF. The CDR3 bases are TGTGCCAGTAGCCCAGCGGGACAGGCAGCCTACGAGCAGTACTTC. The genes are TRBV19 and TRBJ2-7; tentative D call: TRBD1 (8 bases). The CDR3 sequence is 15 residues long. V was trimmed by 6 bases and J by 2 bases, leaving 17 bases between them. Per germline, CDR1 LNHDA and CDR2 SQIVND (reference sequence). Variable domain in full (rest from reference TRBV19 and TRBJ2-7): DGGITQSPKYLFRKEGQNVTLSCEQNLNHDAMYWYRQDPGQGLRLIYYSQIVNDFQKGDIAEGYSVSREKKESFPLTVTSAQKNPTAFYLCASSPAGQAAYEQYFGPGTRLTVT.

The CDR3 here is CAWSVRGQETQYF. The CDR3 DNA reads as TGTGCCTGGAGTGTACGGGGTCAAGAGACCCAGTACTTC. V is TRBV30 and J is TRBJ2-5; D might be TRBD2 (5 bases). Germline CDR1 reads GTSNPN; CDR2 reads SVGIG (reference sequence). The CDR3 length is 13 residues. Trimming stripped 0 bases from V and 2 bases from J, with 7 bases between.

V gene TRBV18 combines with J gene TRBJ1-3, with D hard to call. The CDR3 consists of 15 residues. The germline gives CDR1 KGHSH, CDR2 LQKENI. Trimming cost V 3 bases and J 0 bases, with 9 bases left between them. The CDR3 spells CASSPASGSGNTIYF. As DNA, the CDR3 is TGTGCCAGCTCACCGGCATCGGGCTCTGGAAACACCATATATTTT.

The chain recombines TRBV19 with TRBJ2-6, with D maybe TRBD2 (6 bases). Trimming stripped 6 bases from V and 4 bases from J, with 16 bases between. CDR3 size: 16 residues. Germline V CDR1 and CDR2: LNHDA, SQIVND (reference sequence). The CDR3 sequence: CASSPGLPPGANVLTF. The DNA of the CDR3 is TGTGCCAGTAGCCCGGGACTCCCCCCCGGGGCCAACGTCCTGACTTTC.

The rearrangement links TRBV29-1 to TRBJ1-2; 8 bases line up with TRBD1. The CDR3 is 13 amino acids. V gave up 5 bases and J gave up 4 bases; unmatched junction bases: 6. Germline loops: CDR1 SQVTM, CDR2 ANQGSEA. The CDR3 DNA follows: TGCAGCGTTAGGACAGGGATGACCTATGGCTACACCTTC. Its protein product is CSVRTGMTYGYTF.

This clone was observed a handful of times. J is TRBJ2-5 and V is TRBV9; 10 bases line up with TRBD2. CDR3 length: 17 residues. The germline V gene encodes CDR1 SGDLS and CDR2 YYNGEE. V lost 4 bases and J lost 2; bases outside the gene matches: 11. The CDR3 nucleotides are TGTGCCAGCAGCCTCCTGGGATTAGCGGGAGGACAAGAGACCCAGTACTTC. This sequence encodes CASSLLGLAGGQETQYF.